This T cell receptor beta chain stems from a study of blood T cell repertoires in COVID-19. Study details: T cells, B-cell-depleted T cells, or PBMCs supplied cDNA or gDNA.

Clones were sequenced by immunoSEQ multiplex PCR, and TCRdb holds only the in-frame ones, with some missing. The sample includes 200,000 to 300,000 clones, 83% seen only once; the top ten take roughly 5.5%. The V gene lost 3 bases and the J gene lost 0 bases, with 12 bases spanning the gap. CDR3 length: 15 residues. From germline, CDR1 is MDHEN and CDR2 SYDVKM. Material for sequencing was peripheral blood. This clonotype was sampled from a human donor in a cohort sampled during active COVID-19. The rearrangement uses TRBV28 and TRBJ2-7, with D possibly TRBD1 on 6 matching bases. The CDR3 spells CASSFRDNYSYEQYF. Written as DNA, the CDR3 is TGTGCCAGCAGTTTCCGGGACAATTACTCCTACGAGCAGTACTTC. Based on the CDR3 plus reference TRBV28 and TRBJ2-7, the full variable domain is DVKVTQSSRYLVKRTGEKVFLECVQDMDHENMFWYRQDPGLGLRLIYFSYDVKMKEKGDIPEGYSVSREKKERFSLILESASTNQTSMYLCASSFRDNYSYEQYFGPGTRLTVT.